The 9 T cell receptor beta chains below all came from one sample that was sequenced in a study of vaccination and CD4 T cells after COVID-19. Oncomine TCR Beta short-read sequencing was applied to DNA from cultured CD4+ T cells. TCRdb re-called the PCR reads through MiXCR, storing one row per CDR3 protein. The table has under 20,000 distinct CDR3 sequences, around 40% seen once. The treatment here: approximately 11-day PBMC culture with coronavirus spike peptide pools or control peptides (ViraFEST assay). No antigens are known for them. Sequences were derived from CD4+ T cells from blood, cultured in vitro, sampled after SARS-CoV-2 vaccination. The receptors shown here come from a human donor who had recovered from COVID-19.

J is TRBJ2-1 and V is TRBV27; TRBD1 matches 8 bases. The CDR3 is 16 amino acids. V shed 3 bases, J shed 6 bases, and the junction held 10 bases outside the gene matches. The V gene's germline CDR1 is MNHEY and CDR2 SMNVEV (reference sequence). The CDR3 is CASSLWGTGGTNEQFF. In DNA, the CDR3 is TGTGCCAGCAGTTTGTGGGGGACAGGCGGAACCAATGAGCAGTTCTTC.

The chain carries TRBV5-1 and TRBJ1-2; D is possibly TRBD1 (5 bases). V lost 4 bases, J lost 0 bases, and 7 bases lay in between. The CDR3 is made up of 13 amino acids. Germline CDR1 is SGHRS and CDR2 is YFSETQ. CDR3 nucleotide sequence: TGCGCCAGCAGCACGGACACTAACTATGGCTACACCTTC. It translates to CASSTDTNYGYTF.

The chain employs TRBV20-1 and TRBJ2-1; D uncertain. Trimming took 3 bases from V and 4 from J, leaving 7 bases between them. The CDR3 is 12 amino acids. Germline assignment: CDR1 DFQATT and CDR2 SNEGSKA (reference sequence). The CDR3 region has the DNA TGCAGTGCTAGTTGGTCGTACAATGAGCAGTTCTTC. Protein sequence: CSASWSYNEQFF.

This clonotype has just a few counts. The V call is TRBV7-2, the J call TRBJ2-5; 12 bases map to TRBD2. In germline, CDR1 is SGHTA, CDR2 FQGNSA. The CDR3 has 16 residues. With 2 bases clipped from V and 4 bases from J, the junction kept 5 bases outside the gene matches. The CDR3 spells CASSLMLAGGGETQYF. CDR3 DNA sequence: TGTGCCAGCAGCTTAATGCTAGCGGGGGGGGGAGAGACCCAGTACTTC. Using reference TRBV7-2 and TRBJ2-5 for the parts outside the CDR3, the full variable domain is GAGVSQSPSNKVTEKGKDVELRCDPISGHTALYWYRQSLGQGLEFLIYFQGNSAPDKSGLPSDRFSAERTGGSVSTLTIQRTQQEDSAVYLCASSLMLAGGGETQYFGPGTRLLVL.

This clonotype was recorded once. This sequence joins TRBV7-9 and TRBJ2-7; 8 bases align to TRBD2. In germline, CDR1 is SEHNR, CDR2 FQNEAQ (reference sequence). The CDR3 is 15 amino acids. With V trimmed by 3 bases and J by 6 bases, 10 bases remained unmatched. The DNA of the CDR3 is TGTGCCAGCAGCTTTACGGGGGGGCTGGGGGCCGAGCAGTACTTC. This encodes CASSFTGGLGAEQYF.

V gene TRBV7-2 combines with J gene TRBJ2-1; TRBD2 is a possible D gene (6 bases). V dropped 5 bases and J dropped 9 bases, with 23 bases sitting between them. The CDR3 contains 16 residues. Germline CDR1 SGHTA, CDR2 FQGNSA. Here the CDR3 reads CASSRPRDSLTLEQFF. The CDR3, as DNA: TGTGCCAGCAGCCGACCCCGGGACTCCCTTACACTTGAGCAGTTCTTC.

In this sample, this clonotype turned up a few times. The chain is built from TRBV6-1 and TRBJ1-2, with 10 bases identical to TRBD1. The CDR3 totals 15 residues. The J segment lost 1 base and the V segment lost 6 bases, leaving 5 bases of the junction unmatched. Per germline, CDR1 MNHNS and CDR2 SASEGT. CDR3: CASRGQGLINYGYTF. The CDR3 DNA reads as TGTGCCAGCAGGGGACAGGGGCTGATTAACTATGGCTACACCTTC.

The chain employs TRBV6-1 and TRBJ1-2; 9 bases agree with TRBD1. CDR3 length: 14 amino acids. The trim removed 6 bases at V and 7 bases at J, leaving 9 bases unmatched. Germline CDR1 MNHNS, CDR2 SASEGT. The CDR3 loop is CASSSGQGIFGYTF. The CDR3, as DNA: TGTGCCAGCAGCTCGGGACAGGGAATATTTGGCTACACCTTC.

The CDR3 loop is CASSLTGNPISGSYEQYF. In DNA, the CDR3 is TGTGCCAGCAGTTTGACCGGGAATCCGATTTCTGGCTCCTACGAGCAGTACTTC. The rearrangement uses TRBV12-3 or TRBV12-4 and TRBJ2-7; maybe TRBD2 (5 bases). The CDR3 spans 18 residues. Trimming left V 3 bases short and J 0 bases short, with 21 bases between.